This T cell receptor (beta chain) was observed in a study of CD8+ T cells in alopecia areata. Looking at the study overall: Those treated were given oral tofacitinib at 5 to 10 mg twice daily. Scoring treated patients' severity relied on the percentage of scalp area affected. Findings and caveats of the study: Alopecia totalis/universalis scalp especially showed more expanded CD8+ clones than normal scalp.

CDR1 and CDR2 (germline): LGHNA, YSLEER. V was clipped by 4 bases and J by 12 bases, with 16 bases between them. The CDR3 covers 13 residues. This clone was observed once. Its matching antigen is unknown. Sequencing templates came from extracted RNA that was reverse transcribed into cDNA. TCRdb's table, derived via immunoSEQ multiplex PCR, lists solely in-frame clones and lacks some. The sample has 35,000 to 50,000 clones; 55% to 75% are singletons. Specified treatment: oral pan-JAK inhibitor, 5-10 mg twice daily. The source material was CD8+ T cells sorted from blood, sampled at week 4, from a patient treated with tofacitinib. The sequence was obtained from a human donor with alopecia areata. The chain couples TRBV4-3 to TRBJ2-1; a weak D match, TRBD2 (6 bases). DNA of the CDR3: TGCGCCAGCAGCCCCGGGGGTCCCGAGGCGCAGTTCTTC. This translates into CASSPGGPEAQFF.